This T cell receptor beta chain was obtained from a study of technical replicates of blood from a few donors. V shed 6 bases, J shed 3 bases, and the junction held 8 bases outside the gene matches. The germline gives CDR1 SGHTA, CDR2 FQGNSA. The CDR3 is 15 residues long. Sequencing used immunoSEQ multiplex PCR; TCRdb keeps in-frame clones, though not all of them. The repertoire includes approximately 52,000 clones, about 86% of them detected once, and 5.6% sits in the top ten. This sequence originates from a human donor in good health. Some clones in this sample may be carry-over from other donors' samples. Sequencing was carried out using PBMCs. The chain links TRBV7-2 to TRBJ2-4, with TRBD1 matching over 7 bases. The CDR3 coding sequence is TGTGCCAGCAGTTCACAGGGGTGGGACAAAAACATTCAGTACTTC. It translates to CASSSQGWDKNIQYF.